This T cell receptor beta chain was sequenced in a study of T cell responses to AZD1222 COVID-19 vaccine. Regarding the study as a whole: Only a handful of AZD1222 recipients, roughly 6 in all, had baseline seropositivity. Samples come after the peak T cell response, not at day 14. Across the whole spike, CD4 TCRs peaked at regions 160-218 and 743-854.

The table came from immunoSEQ multiplex PCR; TCRdb's copy has only in-frame clones and leaves some out. The sample has about 120,000 clones, around 92% seen once. The ends were cut back, 2 bases at V and 4 bases at J, with 6 bases in the middle. The CDR3 loop spans 12 amino acids. The V gene's germline CDR1 is SGHVS and CDR2 FQNEAQ. Worth noting for this clone: What it binds is not known.

The sample was peripheral blood, taken on day 0 of AZD1222 vaccination. The chain employs TRBV7-8 and TRBJ2-7; the D is unclear. This clonotype originated in an adult in good health. The CDR3 reads CASSLIGYEQYF. As DNA, the CDR3 is TGTGCCAGCAGCTTAATAGGATACGAGCAGTACTTC.